This TCR beta chain was observed in a study of CD8+ T cells in alopecia areata. Study at large: It was oral tofacitinib, at 5 to 10 mg twice daily, that treated patients received. Broader study findings: Lesional scalp displayed greater clonality than normal scalp, most notably in alopecia totalis/universalis.

The germline V gene encodes CDR1 PRHDT and CDR2 FYEKMQ (reference sequence). The CDR3 has 13 residues. With 1 base removed from V and 5 bases from J, the gap between germline ends came to 8 bases. It was cDNA, reverse transcribed from extracted RNA, that served as the sequencing template. Measured with immunoSEQ multiplex PCR; TCRdb has only the in-frame clones, and not every one. The table lists about 130,000 clones, approximately 53% of them singletons. Worth noting for this clone: The antigen is undetermined.

Peripheral blood samples and lesional scalp punch biopsies were obtained from alopecia areata patients. The sequencing here drew on CD4+ T cells sorted from blood, taken at week 0. The chain combines TRBV13 with TRBJ2-5; D might be TRBD2 (5 bases). The receptor's source is a human donor with alopecia areata. Here the CDR3 DNA reads TGTGCCAGCAGCTTAGACCCGGGGGAGACCCAGTACTTC. Its translation: CASSLDPGETQYF.